Below, 27 T cell receptor beta chains from the same sample are listed, as sequenced in a study of somatic mutations in cytotoxic T cells in rheumatoid arthritis. Sequencing was performed with immunoSEQ multiplex PCR; in TCRdb, only in-frame clones are kept and a portion is missing. The repertoire has approximately 12,000 clones, approximately 84% of them found once; the top ten carry roughly 22%. Material: CD8+ T cells sorted from blood. These receptors came from an adult with rheumatoid arthritis.

This clone was counted a few times. The chain uses TRBV6-4 and TRBJ1-5; D may be TRBD1 (5 bases). Trimming removed 2 bases at V and 7 bases at J, with 15 bases between. The CDR3 totals 15 residues. The germline CDR1 and CDR2 sequences are MRHNA and SNTAGT. CDR3 loop: CASSDTPDKGQPQHF. For the CDR3, the DNA is TGTGCCAGCAGTGACACCCCGGACAAGGGGCAGCCCCAGCATTTT.

This clone is classed as large. The chain carries TRBV11-2 and TRBJ2-7, with 7 bases fitting TRBD2. Germline V lookup: CDR1 SGHAT, CDR2 FQNNGV. The CDR3 contains 14 residues. Losses at the gene ends were 3 bases for V and 3 bases for J; bases not matched to a gene: 5. The DNA of the CDR3 is TGTGCCAGCAGCTTTGGAGGGAGGGGCTACGAGCAGTACTTC. Translated: CASSFGGRGYEQYF. The full variable domain, rest sourced from reference TRBV11-2 and TRBJ2-7, is EAGVAQSPRYKIIEKRQSVAFWCNPISGHATLYWYQQILGQGPKLLIQFQNNGVVDDSQLPKDRFSAERLKGVDSTLKIQPAKLEDSAVYLCASSFGGRGYEQYFGPGTRLTVT.

The chain combines TRBV18 with TRBJ1-4, with 7 bases aligning to TRBD1. Losses at the gene ends were 6 bases for V and 6 bases for J; bases not matched to a gene: 7. The CDR3 is made up of 14 amino acids. Germline CDR1 KGHSH, CDR2 LQKENI. The CDR3 is CASSPGTVHEKLFF. The CDR3 DNA sequence: TGTGCCAGCTCTCCAGGGACAGTCCATGAAAAACTGTTTTTT.

This clone was counted once. The gene calls are TRBV19 and TRBJ1-2, with D possibly matching TRBD1 (5 bases). The CDR3 loop spans 13 amino acids. From germline, CDR1 is LNHDA and CDR2 SQIVND (reference sequence). V lost 3 bases, J lost 4 bases, and 9 bases lay in between. CDR3 DNA sequence: TGTGCCAGTAGTATCCCGGGGCCCTATGGCTACACCTTC. This translates into CASSIPGPYGYTF.

J is TRBJ2-1 and V is TRBV29-1; tentatively, D is TRBD2 (6 bases). The V gene lost 7 bases and the J gene lost 6 bases, with 16 bases spanning the gap. This CDR3 spans 13 amino acids. Germline values: CDR1 SQVTM, CDR2 ANQGSEA. DNA of the CDR3: TGCAGCGGCCATGTCGGGAGAACCAATGAGCAGTTCTTC. It translates to CSGHVGRTNEQFF.

The chain uses TRBV13 and TRBJ2-3; D is tentatively TRBD1 or TRBD2 (7 bases each). The ends were cut back, 4 bases at V and 4 bases at J, with 15 bases in the middle. Germline V gene lookup returns CDR1 PRHDT and CDR2 FYEKMQ (reference sequence). This CDR3 contains 15 residues. The DNA for the CDR3 is TGTGCCAGCAGCTCCAGAGCGGGACAGTCAGATACGCAGTATTTT. It is translated as CASSSRAGQSDTQYF.

This clone was counted between two and nine times. The genes are TRBV7-7 and TRBJ2-6; D possibly corresponds to TRBD1 (5 bases). CDR3 length: 16 amino acids. CDR1 and CDR2 (germline): SSHAT, FNYEAQ (reference sequence). V lost 5 bases to trimming and J lost 5 bases, with 16 bases between them. The CDR3 sequence is CASSRRTQSRANVLTF. The DNA of the CDR3 is TGTGCCAGCAGCAGACGGACACAAAGTCGGGCCAACGTCCTGACTTTC.

The J gene is TRBJ2-5, the V gene TRBV7-6; 11 positions match TRBD1. CDR3 size: 15 residues. Germline assignment: CDR1 SGHVS and CDR2 FNYEAQ. The V gene end was trimmed by 5 bases and the J gene end by 5 bases; junction bases not matched to a gene: 7. CDR3 in amino acids: CASSDGTGGGETQYF. For the CDR3, the DNA is TGTGCCAGCAGCGATGGGACAGGGGGTGGCGAGACCCAGTACTTC.

The V call is TRBV6-6, the J call TRBJ2-7, with TRBD2 matching 12 bases. The CDR3 is made up of 14 amino acids. V lost 4 bases to trimming and J lost 4 bases; unmatched junction nucleotides: 2. CDR1 and CDR2 (germline): MNHNY, SVGAGI (reference sequence). Written as DNA, the CDR3 is TGTGCCAGCAGTTGGACTAGCGGGGCGTACGAGCAGTACTTC. This codes for CASSWTSGAYEQYF.

The chain uses TRBV5-5 and TRBJ2-7; no clear D gene. Germline-derived CDR1 and CDR2 are SGHKS and YYEKEE (reference sequence). There are 15 residues in the CDR3. V was pared by 1 base and J by 5 bases, with 16 bases between. The CDR3 is CASSLSVAYKNEQYF. In nucleotides, the CDR3 is TGTGCCAGCAGCTTGTCCGTCGCTTATAAAAACGAGCAGTACTTC.

The CDR3 region is CASSLLVGGAVQPQHF. The CDR3 bases are TGTGCCAGCAGCTTACTGGTAGGGGGCGCGGTCCAGCCCCAGCATTTT. The chain joins TRBV7-8 to TRBJ1-5, with TRBD1 identical over 7 bases. The V gene's germline CDR1 is SGHVS and CDR2 FQNEAQ. The CDR3 is 16 residues long. The trim removed 2 bases at V and 7 bases at J, leaving 11 bases unmatched.

V and J are TRBV4-1 and TRBJ2-1; 7 bases agree with TRBD2. This CDR3 comprises 17 residues. Germline V gives CDR1 MGHRA, CDR2 YSYEKL. V was clipped by 1 base and J by 3 bases; unmatched bases: 9. The CDR3 nucleotides read TGCGCCAGCAGCCAAGGTCTGGGAGCGGGATTCTACAATGAGCAGTTCTTC. It codes for CASSQGLGAGFYNEQFF.

This clone was seen just once. The V gene is TRBV28, the J gene TRBJ2-2, with 9 bases that match TRBD1. The CDR3 has 14 amino acids. CDR1 is MDHEN and CDR2 is SYDVKM in the germline V gene. The junction had 1 base not matched to a gene; V was cut back by 0 bases and J by 8 bases. In nucleotides, the CDR3 is TGTGCCAGCAGTTTATGGGACAGGGGTGGGGAGCTGTTTTTT. Protein product: CASSLWDRGGELFF.

This sequence joins TRBV28 and TRBJ2-1; maybe TRBD1 (8 bases). V was clipped by 5 bases and J by 0 bases, with 14 bases between them. The CDR3 has 16 amino acids. The germline CDR1 and CDR2 sequences are MDHEN and SYDVKM. CDR3 in DNA: TGTGCCAGCAGTCCCTACAGGGGGGGCTCCTACAATGAGCAGTTCTTC. Amino acids: CASSPYRGGSYNEQFF. The whole variable domain, remainder taken from reference TRBV28 and TRBJ2-1, is DVKVTQSSRYLVKRTGEKVFLECVQDMDHENMFWYRQDPGLGLRLIYFSYDVKMKEKGDIPEGYSVSREKKERFSLILESASTNQTSMYLCASSPYRGGSYNEQFFGPGTRLTVL.

V usage is TRBV4-1 and J usage is TRBJ2-7, with D hard to call. Trimming took 1 base from V and 3 from J, leaving 10 bases between them. This CDR3 contains 14 residues. Germline lookup yields CDR1 MGHRA and CDR2 YSYEKL. The CDR3 region is CASSQGYGGYEQYF. In nucleotides, the CDR3 is TGCGCCAGCAGCCAAGGGTATGGTGGCTACGAGCAGTACTTC.

This rearrangement joins TRBV11-3 to TRBJ1-1; the D gene is possibly TRBD1 (6 bases). CDR1 is SGHNT, CDR2 YENEEA, per germline. The CDR3 has 15 amino acids. V gave up 4 bases and J gave up 1 base, with 13 bases separating them. This CDR3 reads CASSSWTARNTEAFF. Written as DNA, the CDR3 is TGTGCCAGCAGCTCCTGGACAGCTAGGAACACTGAAGCTTTCTTT.

With respect to this clone: The junction departs from germline at one end; a sequencing error may be responsible. The chain has TRBV29-1 and TRBJ2-7; D is ambiguous. Looked up from germline, CDR1 is SQVTM and CDR2 is ANQGSEA. The CDR3 totals 11 residues. The CDR3 region has the DNA TGCAGCGCTGAACACGATATCGAGCAGTACTTC. This translates into CSAEHDIEQYF.

The chain uses TRBV13 and TRBJ2-7; 12 nucleotides align to TRBD1. The ends lost 4 bases at V and 0 bases at J; junction bases unmatched: 4. This CDR3 comprises 16 residues. Germline CDR1 and CDR2: PRHDT and FYEKMQ (reference sequence). Here the CDR3 reads CASSWRDRGHSYEQYF. The CDR3 nucleotides read TGTGCCAGCAGCTGGAGGGACAGGGGGCACTCCTACGAGCAGTACTTC.

By sample fraction, this clone is hyperexpanded. The V and J genes are TRBV5-1 and TRBJ2-3; D is perhaps TRBD2 (6 bases). Germline V gene lookup returns CDR1 SGHRS and CDR2 YFSETQ. Trimming took off 3 bases at V and 6 bases at J, with 11 bases between the two ends. The CDR3 consists of 13 residues. This CDR3 is CASSWEATDTQYF. The CDR3 DNA reads TGCGCCAGCAGCTGGGAGGCGACCGATACGCAGTATTTT.

This chain joins TRBV2 and TRBJ2-3; D unresolved. The V and J ends lost 0 bases and 6 bases respectively, with 4 bases between them. CDR3 length: 12 residues. CDR1 and CDR2 from the germline V gene are SNHLY and FYNNEI. The CDR3 sequence is CASSEAWDTQYF. CDR3 nucleotides: TGTGCCAGCAGTGAAGCTTGGGATACGCAGTATTTT.

This chain connects TRBV15 to TRBJ2-3, with TRBD2 matching 10 bases. CDR1 and CDR2 from the germline V gene are LNHNV and YYDKDF (reference sequence). The CDR3 has 17 residues. With 0 bases clipped from V and 0 bases from J, the junction kept 3 bases outside the gene matches. The chain's CDR3 is CATSRDGLAASTDTQYF. In DNA form, the CDR3 reads TGTGCCACCAGCAGAGATGGACTAGCGGCTAGCACAGATACGCAGTATTTT. The full variable domain, rest sourced from reference TRBV15 and TRBJ2-3, is DAMVIQNPRYQVTQFGKPVTLSCSQTLNHNVMYWYQQKSSQAPKLLFHYYDKDFNNEADTPDNFQSRRPNTSFCFLDIRSPGLGDTAMYLCATSRDGLAASTDTQYFGPGTRLTVL.

In this sample, this clone turned up once. The chain has TRBV5-5 and TRBJ1-5, with D tentatively TRBD1 (5 bases). Trimming took off 0 bases at V and 0 bases at J, with 7 bases between the two ends. CDR3 length equals 15 residues. The germline V gene has CDR1 SGHKS and CDR2 YYEKEE (reference sequence). The CDR3, as DNA: TGTGCCAGCAGCTTGGGGGGGAATAGCAATCAGCCCCAGCATTTT. It translates to CASSLGGNSNQPQHF. The variable domain in full, completed from reference TRBV5-5 and TRBJ1-5, reads DAGVTQSPTHLIKTRGQQVTLRCSPISGHKSVSWYQQVLGQGPQFIFQYYEKEERGRGNFPDRFSARQFPNYSSELNVNALLLGDSALYLCASSLGGNSNQPQHFGDGTRLSIL.

This clone was counted only a few times. The rearrangement uses TRBV6-4 and TRBJ2-2; 7 bases align to TRBD1. After removal of 8 bases from V and 3 bases from J, the junction contained 6 bases not matched to a gene. This CDR3 spans 14 amino acids. Germline CDR1 is MRHNA and CDR2 is SNTAGT. The CDR3 bases are TGTGCCAGCCAAGGGACAGCGGACACCGGGGAGCTGTTTTTT. This sequence encodes CASQGTADTGELFF.

V and J are TRBV10-3 and TRBJ1-2; 8 bases fit TRBD1. The length of the CDR3 is 14 residues. Trimming at V came to 6 bases and at J to 6 bases, leaving 9 bases not matched to a gene. CDR1 ENHRY and CDR2 SYGVKD come from the germline V gene. The CDR3 loop is CAISEGQAQNGYTF. The CDR3 DNA reads TGTGCCATCAGCGAGGGACAGGCCCAAAATGGCTACACCTTC.

This clone occurred a few times. The chain is built from TRBV27 and TRBJ1-4; D is perhaps TRBD1 (5 bases). The ends were cut back, 6 bases at V and 4 bases at J, with 9 bases in the middle. This CDR3 is 13 amino acids long. Germline V gives CDR1 MNHEY, CDR2 SMNVEV (reference sequence). CDR3 DNA: TGTGCCAGCAGCCCCGACAGTAATGAAAAACTGTTTTTT. It codes for CASSPDSNEKLFF.

The rearrangement links TRBV6-5 to TRBJ2-3, with D perhaps TRBD1 (6 bases). V was clipped by 0 bases and J by 3 bases, with 13 bases between them. The CDR3 extends over 16 amino acids. Germline values: CDR1 MNHEY, CDR2 SVGAGI. This CDR3 reads CASSYSTGTPTDTQYF. CDR3 coding DNA: TGTGCCAGCAGTTACTCAACCGGGACACCGACAGATACGCAGTATTTT.

This rearrangement joins TRBV5-6 to TRBJ2-1, with D possibly being TRBD1 (5 bases). V was trimmed by 2 bases and J by 4 bases, leaving 7 bases between them. The germline V gene encodes CDR1 SGHDT and CDR2 YYEEEE. The length of the CDR3 is 13 residues. For the CDR3, the DNA is TGTGCCAGCAGCTTCCAGGGATACAATGAGCAGTTCTTC. Translation: CASSFQGYNEQFF.